This TCR beta chain derives from a study of blood T cell repertoires in COVID-19. Overall study: The analysed material was cDNA or gDNA that came from T cells, B-cell-depleted T cells, or PBMCs.

The CDR3 has 15 amino acids. Trimming pared 5 bases from V and 3 bases from J, leaving 13 bases between. Per the germline V gene, CDR1 is MGHDK and CDR2 is SYGVNS. In the authors' methods: Amplification of reference gene primers provided the estimated nucleated cell counts. Produced via immunoSEQ multiplex PCR; TCRdb's table is partial and in-frame only. The DNA was the basis for D and trimming; V, J and clone size are from that table. The table shows 110,000 or so clones, with approximately 84% occurring only once. Material: peripheral blood. The receptor comes from a man aged 35 to 55 with acute or convalescent COVID-19. The chain is built from TRBV25-1 and TRBJ1-4; D not certain. The CDR3: CASSPGGYSNEKLFF. The CDR3 DNA sequence: TGTGCCAGCAGTCCGGGAGGGTATTCTAATGAAAAACTGTTTTTT.